The rows below give T cell receptor beta chains drawn from one sample of a study of blood T cells in healthy people across ages. A single record per CDR3 protein comes from TCRdb applying MiXCR to the 5' RACE reads. The table records approximately 880,000 distinct CDR3 sequences, around 48% of them present only once. Sequencing was performed on blood. The receptors come from a man aged 25-45 years in good health. Both conserved end residues are part of each CDR3. Fields, in order: CDR3 length, clone size, V gene, J gene, CDR3 protein. Clone size is given for some rows only: seen once, a few or many times, or a class if the clone is expanded.

16	-	TRBV7-2	TRBJ2-3	CASSLRRPSSTDTQYF
16	few	TRBV14	TRBJ1-2	CASSQDPGGIFYGYTF
15	-	TRBV12-3/TRBV12-4	TRBJ2-1	CASSLGDYLYNEQFF
13	few	TRBV5-1	TRBJ2-1	CASSLERAGEQFF
15	-	TRBV4-1	TRBJ2-3	CASSQVAPSTDTQYF
18	-	TRBV20-1	TRBJ1-2	CSARIPRGGYLEDYGYTF
15	-	TRBV5-5	TRBJ2-1	CASSLAGTIYNEQFF
14	many	TRBV7-2	TRBJ1-6	CASSLNGDNSPLHF
16	-	TRBV5-4	TRBJ2-5	CASSLSGGGTQETQYF
16	-	TRBV21-1	TRBJ2-5	CASSKKSPTGKETQYF
15	-	TRBV12-3/TRBV12-4	TRBJ2-7	CASSTLGGGLCEQYF
16	-	TRBV6-5	TRBJ2-1	CASSTLARAVRNEQFF
15	-	TRBV11-2	TRBJ2-7	CASSFLGQASYEQYF
16	once	TRBV29-1	TRBJ1-1	CSVAAQGLHWITEAFF
15	-	TRBV3-1	TRBJ1-5	CASSQGDLGTQPQHF
15	once	TRBV4-1	-	CASSQGDRSLETQYF
14	-	TRBV12-3/TRBV12-4	TRBJ2-7	CASSFGQGVNEQYF
14	few	TRBV6-1	TRBJ2-1	CALFSGYSYNEQFF